The rows below give T cell receptor beta chains drawn from one sample of a study of cytomegalovirus exposure and HLA in healthy donors. The assay was immunoSEQ multiplex PCR, and TCRdb's table has in-frame clones only and misses some. The repertoire table contains about 84,000 clones. Material for sequencing was PBMCs. The receptors were gathered from a man aged 50 or older in good health and CMV-seronegative. Each CDR3 is given with its conserved first and last residue. The D gene is left open where the match is weak.

j_gene	v_gene	d_gene	CDR3nt	CDR3aa
TRBJ2-1	TRBV10-1	.	TGCGCCAGCAGTGCACAGGGAAGGAATGAGCAGTTCTTC	CASSAQGRNEQFF
TRBJ2-7	TRBV15	.	TGTGCCACCAGCTTTAACAGGGGGGGTGCCTACGAGCAGTACTTC	CATSFNRGGAYEQYF
TRBJ1-1	TRBV9	TRBD1	TGTGCCAGCAGCGTAGCCGGACAGGGCAGTGAAGCTTTCTTT	CASSVAGQGSEAFF
TRBJ2-5	TRBV29-1	.	TGCAGCGTCAATCGGGGACAACTCCAAGAGACCCAGTACTTC	CSVNRGQLQETQYF
TRBJ2-5	TRBV6-5	TRBD2	TGTGCCAGCAGTTACCGACTAGCGAGGGGAGAGACCCAGTACTTC	CASSYRLARGETQYF
TRBJ1-3	TRBV2	TRBD1	TGTGCCAGCACGCGCGGGACAGGGGGATTTGGAAACACCATATATTTT	CASTRGTGGFGNTIYF
TRBJ1-1	TRBV5-5	.	TGTGCCAGCAGCTTGGCTCCCGTAGCTAACACTGAAGCTTTCTTT	CASSLAPVANTEAFF
TRBJ1-2	TRBV11-2	.	TGTGCCAGCAGCCCAAACAGGGCTGACTATGGCTACACCTTC	CASSPNRADYGYTF
TRBJ1-6	TRBV5-1	.	TGCGCCAGCAGCTTGAATTTTGGGGAGGATTCACCCCTCCACTTT	CASSLNFGEDSPLHF
TRBJ1-3	TRBV7-2	TRBD1	TGTGCCAGCAGCCCCGGACAGGGAGGCACCATATATTTT	CASSPGQGGTIYF
TRBJ1-2	TRBV4-2	TRBD1	TGTGCCAGCAGCCAAGATTTAGGGACAGGGAACTATGGCTACACCTTC	CASSQDLGTGNYGYTF
TRBJ1-1	TRBV5-1	.	TGCGCCAGCAGACAAGGGGAGAACACTGAAGCTTTCTTT	CASRQGENTEAFF
TRBJ2-2	TRBV4-2	.	TGTGCCAGCAGCCAATCTAGTTATAAGGCCGGGGAGCTGTTTTTT	CASSQSSYKAGELFF
TRBJ1-5	TRBV4-1	.	TGCGCCAGCAGCCAAGAAGGAGGCACCTTCAATCAGCCCCAGCATTTT	CASSQEGGTFNQPQHF
TRBJ2-7	TRBV6-5	.	TGTGCCAGCAGTTACTCGATTACTAGTCCCTACGAGCAGTACTTC	CASSYSITSPYEQYF
TRBJ2-7	TRBV19	.	TGTGCCAGTAGCAGAAAGACAGCCACCCCTGATTACGAGCAGTACTTC	CASSRKTATPDYEQYF
TRBJ2-3	TRBV7-9	TRBD2	TGTGCCAGCAGCCCCGGACTAGGCACAGATACGCAGTATTTT	CASSPGLGTDTQYF
TRBJ2-3	TRBV28	.	TGTGCCAGCACCGGAGGGCCGGATACGCAGTATTTT	CASTGGPDTQYF
TRBJ2-1	TRBV11-2	.	TGTGCCAGCAGCGTGACACCCTTCAATGAGCAGTTCTTC	CASSVTPFNEQFF
TRBJ1-4	TRBV2	.	TGTGCCAGCAGCCCCCCGGGGGATGAAAAACTGTTTTTT	CASSPPGDEKLFF
TRBJ2-1	TRBV6-5	TRBD2	TGTGCCAGCAGTTTGATGGGACTAGCGGGCAATGAGCAGTTCTTC	CASSLMGLAGNEQFF
TRBJ1-4	TRBV7-9	.	TGTGCCAGCAGCGCCGGCCCTGCGGGTAATGAAAAACTGTTTTTT	CASSAGPAGNEKLFF
TRBJ1-1	TRBV7-2	.	TGTGCCAGCAGCTTAGTTGGCAGGTCCAACACTGAAGCTTTCTTT	CASSLVGRSNTEAFF
TRBJ1-1	TRBV19	TRBD1	TGTGCCAGTAGTGTGGGACAGGGGAACACTGAAGCTTTCTTT	CASSVGQGNTEAFF
TRBJ1-5	TRBV9	TRBD1	TGTGCCAGCAGCGTAGCGGACAGGCCCCCGCAGCCCCAGCATTTT	CASSVADRPPQPQHF
TRBJ2-2	TRBV5-6	TRBD1	TGTGCCAGCAGCCCGGTGACAGGGGGCACCGGGGAGCTGTTTTTT	CASSPVTGGTGELFF
TRBJ2-7	TRBV18	TRBD2	TGTGCCAGCTCCTTTATGCCGAGGGCTAGCGGGGCCCAGATGTCCTACGAGCAGTACTTC	CASSFMPRASGAQMSYEQYF
TRBJ1-5	TRBV19	.	TGTGCCAGTACGGGACACAGCAATCAGCCCCAGCATTTT	CASTGHSNQPQHF
TRBJ2-2	TRBV30	.	TGTGCCTGGAGTGGCCAGGGAGGCGGGGAGCTGTTTTTT	CAWSGQGGGELFF
TRBJ2-1	TRBV30	TRBD1	TGTGCCTGGAGTCCCGGGACAGTTCGGTTCTTC	CAWSPGTVRFF
TRBJ1-4	TRBV18	.	TGTGCCAGCTCACCACTTGGAGCAACTAATGAAAAACTGTTTTTT	CASSPLGATNEKLFF
TRBJ2-7	TRBV28	TRBD1	TGTGCCAGCAGTCCGGAGACAGGGGCCTCCTACGAGCAGTACTTC	CASSPETGASYEQYF
TRBJ2-1	TRBV29-1	.	TGCAGCGTTTCCGCAGGGATAACCTACAATGAGCAGTTCTTC	CSVSAGITYNEQFF
TRBJ2-7	TRBV19	TRBD1	TGTGCCAGTAGTATCTTTCCCCTCGGGACAGGGGCCGACTACGAGCAGTACTTC	CASSIFPLGTGADYEQYF
TRBJ1-5	TRBV15	.	TGTGCCACCAGCAGAGAAGCTCAGCCCCAGCATTTT	CATSREAQPQHF
TRBJ2-7	TRBV30	.	TGTGCCTGGAGTTTATGGGGGGAGGGGGGAAATGGCTACGAGCAGTACTTC	CAWSLWGEGGNGYEQYF